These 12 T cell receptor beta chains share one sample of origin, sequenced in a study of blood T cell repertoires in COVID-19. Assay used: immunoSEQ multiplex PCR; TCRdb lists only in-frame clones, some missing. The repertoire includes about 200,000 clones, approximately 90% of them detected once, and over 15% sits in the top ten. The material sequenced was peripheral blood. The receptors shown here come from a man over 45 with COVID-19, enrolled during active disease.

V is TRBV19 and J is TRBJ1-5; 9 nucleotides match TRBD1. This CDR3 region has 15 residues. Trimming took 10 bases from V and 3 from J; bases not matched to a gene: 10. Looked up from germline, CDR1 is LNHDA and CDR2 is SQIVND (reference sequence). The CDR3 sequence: CAITPGTGFNQPQHF. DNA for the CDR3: TGTGCCATCACACCCGGGACAGGGTTCAATCAGCCCCAGCATTTT.

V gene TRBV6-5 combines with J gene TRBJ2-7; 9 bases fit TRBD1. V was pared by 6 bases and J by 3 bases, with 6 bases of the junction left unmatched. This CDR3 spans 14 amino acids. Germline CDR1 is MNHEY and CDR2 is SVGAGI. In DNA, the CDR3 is TGTGCCAGCAGAACAGGGACAGGGAACTACGAGCAGTACTTC. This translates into CASRTGTGNYEQYF.

CDR3 DNA sequence: TGTGCCAGCAGTGCCCCCCCTGGGCGGGCCTCTGGGGCCAACGTCCTGACTTTC. This encodes CASSAPPGRASGANVLTF. The gene calls are TRBV6-2 or TRBV6-3 and TRBJ2-6; maybe TRBD2 (5 bases). CDR1 is MNHEY and CDR2 is SVGEGT in the germline V gene. This CDR3 has 18 residues. V was pared by 5 bases and J by 0 bases, with 17 bases between.

The CDR3 sequence: CASSSPGEGNQPQHF. DNA for the CDR3: TGTGCCAGCAGTTCACCAGGGGAAGGCAATCAGCCCCAGCATTTT. V and J are TRBV6-5 and TRBJ1-5; tentatively, D is TRBD1 (6 bases). The CDR3 sequence is 15 residues long. Trimming left V 4 bases short and J 2 bases short, with 12 bases between. CDR1 is MNHEY, CDR2 SVGAGI, per germline.

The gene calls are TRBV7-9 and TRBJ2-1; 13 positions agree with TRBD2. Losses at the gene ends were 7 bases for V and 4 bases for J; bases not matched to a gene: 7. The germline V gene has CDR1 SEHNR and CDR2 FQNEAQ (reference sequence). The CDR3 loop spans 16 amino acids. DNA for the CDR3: TGTGCCAGCATCGTGGGGACTAGCGGGGCGTACAATGAGCAGTTCTTC. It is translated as CASIVGTSGAYNEQFF. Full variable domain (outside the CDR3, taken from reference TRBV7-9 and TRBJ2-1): DTGVSQNPRHKITKRGQNVTFRCDPISEHNRLYWYRQTLGQGPEFLTYFQNEAQLEKSRLLSDRFSAERPKGSFSTLEIQRTEQGDSAMYLCASIVGTSGAYNEQFFGPGTRLTVL.

Here the CDR3 reads CASSQRVSRGHPSYFYGYTF. The CDR3 DNA follows: TGTGCCAGCAGCCAAAGGGTATCGAGGGGGCATCCCTCTTATTTCTATGGCTACACCTTC. The chain is built from TRBV3-1 (or the pseudogene TRBV3-2) and TRBJ1-2, with 7 bases identical to TRBD1. Per the germline V gene, CDR1 is LGHDT and CDR2 is YNNKEL (reference sequence). Losses at the gene ends were 2 bases for V and 4 bases for J; bases not matched to a gene: 22. CDR3 size: 20 residues.

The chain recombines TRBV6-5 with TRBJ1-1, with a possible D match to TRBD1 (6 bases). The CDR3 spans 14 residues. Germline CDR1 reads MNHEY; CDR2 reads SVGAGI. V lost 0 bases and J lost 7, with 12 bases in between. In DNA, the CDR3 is TGTGCCAGCAGTTACTCAACAGGGCAGGGTGAAGCTTTCTTT. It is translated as CASSYSTGQGEAFF.

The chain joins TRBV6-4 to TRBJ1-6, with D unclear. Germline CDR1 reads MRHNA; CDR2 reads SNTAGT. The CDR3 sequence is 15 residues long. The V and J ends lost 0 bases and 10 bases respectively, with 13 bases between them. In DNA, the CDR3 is TGTGCCAGCAGTGACTCGAGCGGGGAGGGATCACCCCTCCACTTT. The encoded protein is CASSDSSGEGSPLHF.

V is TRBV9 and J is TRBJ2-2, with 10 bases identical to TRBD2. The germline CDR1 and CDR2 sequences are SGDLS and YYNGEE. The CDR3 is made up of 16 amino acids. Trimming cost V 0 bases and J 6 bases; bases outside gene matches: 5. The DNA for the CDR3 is TGTGCCAGCAGCGTAGCTTCTAGCGGGGGCTCCGGGGAGCTGTTTTTT. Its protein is CASSVASSGGSGELFF.

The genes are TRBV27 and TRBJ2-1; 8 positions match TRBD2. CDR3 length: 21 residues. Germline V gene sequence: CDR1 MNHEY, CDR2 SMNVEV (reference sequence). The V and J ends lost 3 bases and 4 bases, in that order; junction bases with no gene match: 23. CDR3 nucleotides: TGTGCCAGCAGTTTCAACTTCCCGGGACTAGGGGCCTTGGGAAGTTACAATGAGCAGTTCTTC. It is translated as CASSFNFPGLGALGSYNEQFF.

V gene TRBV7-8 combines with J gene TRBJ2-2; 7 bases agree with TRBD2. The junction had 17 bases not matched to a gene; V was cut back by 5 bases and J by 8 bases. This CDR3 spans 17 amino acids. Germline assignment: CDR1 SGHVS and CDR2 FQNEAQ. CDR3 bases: TGTGCCAGCAGCCTGAAGACTAGCAGTTTCCGATTTGGGGAGCTGTTTTTT. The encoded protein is CASSLKTSSFRFGELFF.

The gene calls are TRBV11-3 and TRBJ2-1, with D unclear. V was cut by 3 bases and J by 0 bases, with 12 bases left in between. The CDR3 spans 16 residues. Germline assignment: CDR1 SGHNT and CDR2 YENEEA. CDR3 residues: CASSLDGGTSYNEQFF. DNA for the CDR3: TGTGCCAGCAGCTTGGATGGCGGTACCTCCTACAATGAGCAGTTCTTC.